This TCR beta chain was obtained from a study of T cell responses to AZD1222 COVID-19 vaccine. The trim removed 4 bases at V and 5 bases at J, leaving 10 bases unmatched. Germline V gene lookup returns CDR1 SGHTA and CDR2 FQGTGA. The CDR3 spans 15 residues. Remarks on this clone: Its antigen remains unidentified.

Findings and limits, study-wide: With dominance at 160-218 and 743-854, vaccine-associated CD4 TCRs spanned spike.

Assay: immunoSEQ multiplex PCR; the TCRdb copy retains only in-frame clones and omits some. The profile shows about 180,000 clones, roughly 88% of them singletons. This TCR derives from an adult in good health. The gene calls are TRBV7-3 and TRBJ2-5; 7 nucleotides align to TRBD1. The sample consisted of peripheral blood, taken on day 0 of AZD1222 vaccination. CDR3 bases: TGTGCCAGCAGCTCCCGGACAGGCGGGCCGGAGACCCAGTACTTC. Translation gives CASSSRTGGPETQYF.